The next 21 T cell receptor beta chains were all read from a single sample in a study of control samples from healthy donors and cancer patients. The repertoire was sequenced with immunoSEQ multiplex PCR; TCRdb's copy has only in-frame clones and lacks some. Counted here are more than 70,000 clones, 94% occurring once; the ten biggest clones make up 2.8%. Input material: blood. All receptors derive from a woman in her twenties or thirties in good health.

The gene calls are TRBV12-3 or TRBV12-4 and TRBJ1-1; D ambiguous. CDR3 size: 12 residues. The V and J ends lost 6 bases and 2 bases respectively, with 7 bases between them. The CDR3 coding sequence is TGTGCCAGCAGGTGGGGAAACACTGAAGCTTTCTTT. This gives the protein CASRWGNTEAFF.

The CDR3 DNA reads TGCGCCAGTGAGCCGGACTACAGCTCCTACAATGAGCAGTTCTTC. This encodes CASEPDYSSYNEQFF. The rearrangement joins TRBV5-1 to TRBJ2-1, with a possible D match to TRBD2 (6 bases). The CDR3 sequence is 15 residues long. Per germline, CDR1 SGHRS and CDR2 YFSETQ. The V and J ends lost 8 bases and 0 bases respectively, with 15 bases between them.

V usage is TRBV10-3 and J usage is TRBJ1-1, with D uncertain. The CDR3 length is 13 residues. CDR1 is ENHRY and CDR2 is SYGVKD in the germline V gene. V dropped 1 base and J dropped 3 bases, with 6 bases sitting between them. The CDR3 DNA reads as TGTGCCATCAGTGAGTTGGAAGACACTGAAGCTTTCTTT. Protein: CAISELEDTEAFF.

The J gene is TRBJ1-5, the V gene TRBV19; D gene unclear. Per germline, CDR1 LNHDA and CDR2 SQIVND (reference sequence). Between the trimmed V and J ends, which lost 6 bases and 2 bases, there was a span of 5 bases. This CDR3 is 12 amino acids long. CDR3 loop: CASREGNQPQHF. The CDR3 DNA reads as TGTGCCAGTAGGGAGGGCAATCAGCCCCAGCATTTT.

The chain couples TRBV7-9 to TRBJ2-5, with a tentative D call TRBD2 (6 bases). From germline, CDR1 is SEHNR and CDR2 FQNEAQ (reference sequence). With 2 bases removed from V and 2 bases from J, the gap between germline ends came to 9 bases. The CDR3 length is 14 residues. This CDR3 is CASSLREKQETQYF. Here the CDR3 DNA reads TGTGCCAGCAGCTTACGGGAGAAGCAAGAGACCCAGTACTTC. Full variable domain (missing parts from reference TRBV7-9 and TRBJ2-5): DTGVSQNPRHKITKRGQNVTFRCDPISEHNRLYWYRQTLGQGPEFLTYFQNEAQLEKSRLLSDRFSAERPKGSFSTLEIQRTEQGDSAMYLCASSLREKQETQYFGPGTRLLVL.

CDR3 loop: CASSPRGEAYNEQFF. The CDR3 DNA is TGTGCCAGCTCACCACGGGGTGAGGCCTACAATGAGCAGTTCTTC. The V and J genes are TRBV18 and TRBJ2-1; D not certain. Germline values: CDR1 KGHSH, CDR2 LQKENI. The CDR3 is 15 residues long. Trimming took off 1 base at V and 2 bases at J, with 9 bases between the two ends.

This clone was seen a single time. The chain employs TRBV6-5 and TRBJ1-2; a possible D gene is TRBD1 (5 bases). This CDR3 region has 13 residues. CDR1 MNHEY and CDR2 SVGAGI come from the germline V gene. Trimming left V 6 bases short and J 5 bases short, with 13 bases between. DNA for the CDR3: TGTGCCAGCAGGAGAGTAGGGGATTATGGCTACACCTTC. This encodes CASRRVGDYGYTF.

V and J are TRBV5-3 and TRBJ2-5; no clear D. TRBV5-3 is identified as an open reading frame with a role that is uncertain. The CDR3 covers 13 residues. Between the trimmed V and J ends, which lost 3 bases and 7 bases, there was a span of 13 bases. This chain's CDR3 is CARSSTRRRTQYF. DNA of the CDR3: TGTGCCAGAAGCTCGACGAGGAGACGGACCCAGTACTTC.

This rearrangement joins TRBV18 to TRBJ2-5; TRBD2 matches 12 bases. Trimming cost V 3 bases and J 4 bases; bases outside gene matches: 6. The CDR3 extends over 16 amino acids. Germline CDR1 and CDR2: KGHSH and LQKENI. The CDR3 loop reads CASSPWTSGEGETQYF. The CDR3 DNA is TGTGCCAGCTCACCCTGGACTAGCGGGGAGGGAGAGACCCAGTACTTC. Using reference TRBV18 and TRBJ2-5 for the parts outside the CDR3, the full variable domain is NAGVMQNPRHLVRRRGQEARLRCSPMKGHSHVYWYRQLPEEGLKFMVYLQKENIIDESGMPKERFSAEFPKEGPSILRIQQVVRGDSAAYFCASSPWTSGEGETQYFGPGTRLLVL.

The V call is TRBV2, the J call TRBJ2-6; D ambiguous. Germline values: CDR1 SNHLY, CDR2 FYNNEI. V was trimmed by 4 bases and J by 0 bases, leaving 4 bases between them. This CDR3 contains 14 residues. This CDR3 is CASSGGSGANVLTF. Here the CDR3 DNA reads TGTGCCAGCAGTGGGGGCTCTGGGGCCAACGTCCTGACTTTC.

The chain recombines TRBV28 with TRBJ1-2, with 9 bases matching TRBD1. Germline CDR1 reads MDHEN; CDR2 reads SYDVKM. This CDR3 contains 12 residues. Unmatched junction bases numbered 4, after V lost 6 bases and J lost 8 bases. The CDR3 nucleotides are TGTGCCAGCAGGACAGGGGGAGGGGGCTACACCTTC. Translating it yields CASRTGGGGYTF.

The chain links TRBV6-4 to TRBJ1-1; 11 nucleotides agree with TRBD1. The CDR3 loop spans 15 amino acids. The junction had 5 bases not matched to a gene; V was cut back by 4 bases and J by 4 bases. Germline CDR1 reads MRHNA; CDR2 reads SNTAGT. The CDR3 DNA sequence: TGTGCCAGCAGTGCCGACGGGACAGGGGGCACTGAAGCTTTCTTT. It yields the protein CASSADGTGGTEAFF.

The V call is TRBV3-1 (or the pseudogene TRBV3-2), the J call TRBJ2-1; 8 nucleotides match TRBD2. V was pared by 4 bases and J by 6 bases, with 11 bases of the junction left unmatched. The germline CDR1 and CDR2 sequences are LGHDT and YNNKEL (reference sequence). CDR3 length equals 16 residues. CDR3 sequence reads: CASSPQRLARTNEQFF. For the CDR3, the DNA is TGTGCCAGCAGCCCCCAGCGACTAGCGAGGACCAATGAGCAGTTCTTC.

The chain joins TRBV7-8 to TRBJ1-1, with TRBD1 matching over 9 bases. CDR1 is SGHVS, CDR2 FQNEAQ, per germline. V lost 1 base and J lost 8; bases outside the gene matches: 5. This CDR3 is built from 14 residues. The CDR3 protein is CASSLVSGTGEAFF. Written as DNA, the CDR3 is TGTGCCAGCAGCTTAGTATCCGGGACAGGGGAAGCTTTCTTT.

The V and J genes are TRBV5-5 and TRBJ1-3, with TRBD1 matching 9 bases. V trimming: 3 bases; J trimming: 4 bases; junction bases outside the gene matches: 8. CDR1 is SGHKS, CDR2 YYEKEE, per germline (reference sequence). The length of the CDR3 is 16 residues. The CDR3 bases are TGTGCCAGCAGCTGGGGGACAGGGCGGGCAGGAAACACCATATATTTT. This codes for CASSWGTGRAGNTIYF. The entire variable domain, with the rest obtained from reference TRBV5-5 and TRBJ1-3, is as follows: DAGVTQSPTHLIKTRGQQVTLRCSPISGHKSVSWYQQVLGQGPQFIFQYYEKEERGRGNFPDRFSARQFPNYSSELNVNALLLGDSALYLCASSWGTGRAGNTIYFGEGSWLTVV.

The chain uses TRBV7-8 and TRBJ2-3; 12 nucleotides agree with TRBD2. J was trimmed by 14 bases and V by 5 bases; bases with no gene match: 23. This CDR3 spans 18 amino acids. From germline, CDR1 is SGHVS and CDR2 FQNEAQ. DNA of the CDR3: TGTGCCAGCAGCCCACGACCCGGCAGGGCTAGCGGGGGGGATAGTCTGTATTTT. Translating it yields CASSPRPGRASGGDSLYF. Based on the CDR3 plus reference TRBV7-8 and TRBJ2-3, the full variable domain is GAGVSQSPRYKVAKRGQDVALRCDPISGHVSLFWYQQALGQGPEFLTYFQNEAQLDKSGLPSDRFFAERPEGSVSTLKIQRTQQEDSAVYLCASSPRPGRASGGDSLYFGPGTRLTVL.

There are a few counts of this clone. The chain combines TRBV5-1 with TRBJ1-1, with D maybe TRBD1 (5 bases). Germline values: CDR1 SGHRS, CDR2 YFSETQ. This CDR3 spans 18 amino acids. V lost 0 bases and J 3 bases, leaving 21 bases between the germline ends. CDR3 in amino acids: CASSLAVSTDLQDTEAFF. Here the CDR3 DNA reads TGCGCCAGCAGCTTGGCCGTCTCTACGGACTTACAGGACACTGAAGCTTTCTTT.

The CDR3 DNA reads TGTGCCAGCAGTTCGCCTCCTAACTATGGCTACACCTTC. Its translation is CASSSPPNYGYTF. This sequence joins TRBV5-4 and TRBJ1-2; D gene uncertain. Germline CDR1 is SGHNT and CDR2 is YYREEE (reference sequence). The CDR3 runs to 13 residues. V lost 5 bases, J lost 0 bases, and 8 bases lay in between.

This chain connects TRBV12-5 to TRBJ2-6; D remains ambiguous. The length of the CDR3 is 11 residues. V dropped 7 bases and J dropped 2 bases, with 0 bases sitting between them. Germline V gene sequence: CDR1 LGHNT, CDR2 FRNRAP. CDR3 in DNA: TGTGCTAGTGCTGGGGCCAACGTCCTGACTTTC. Amino acid sequence: CASAGANVLTF.

The V and J genes are TRBV7-4 and TRBJ1-5, with D possibly matching TRBD1 (6 bases). This CDR3 is 16 amino acids long. V was trimmed by 5 bases and J by 4 bases, leaving 18 bases between them. The germline V gene encodes CDR1 SGHVT and CDR2 SQSDAQ. The DNA for the CDR3 is TGTGCCAGCAGCGTTGATGGGGGCGAACGGAATCAGCCCCAGCATTTT. This translates into CASSVDGGERNQPQHF.

V is TRBV27 and J is TRBJ1-5; D gene uncertain. The CDR3 is 14 residues long. V dropped 4 bases and J dropped 0 bases, with 7 bases sitting between them. Germline V lookup: CDR1 MNHEY, CDR2 SMNVEV (reference sequence). CDR3 sequence: CASSYSNSNQPQHF. The DNA for the CDR3 is TGTGCCAGCAGTTACAGTAATAGCAATCAGCCCCAGCATTTT.